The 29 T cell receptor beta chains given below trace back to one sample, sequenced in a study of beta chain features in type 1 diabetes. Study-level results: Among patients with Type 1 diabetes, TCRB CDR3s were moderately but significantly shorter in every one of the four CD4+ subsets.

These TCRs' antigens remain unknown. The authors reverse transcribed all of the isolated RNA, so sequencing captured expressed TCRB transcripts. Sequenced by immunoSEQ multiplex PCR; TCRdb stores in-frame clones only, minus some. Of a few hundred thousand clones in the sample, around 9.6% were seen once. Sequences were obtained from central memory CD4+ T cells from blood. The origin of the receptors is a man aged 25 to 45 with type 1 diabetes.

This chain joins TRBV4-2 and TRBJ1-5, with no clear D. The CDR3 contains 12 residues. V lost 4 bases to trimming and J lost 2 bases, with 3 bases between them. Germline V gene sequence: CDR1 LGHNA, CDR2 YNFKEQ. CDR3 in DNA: TGTGCCAGCAGCCGCGGCAATCAGCCCCAGCATTTT. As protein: CASSRGNQPQHF.

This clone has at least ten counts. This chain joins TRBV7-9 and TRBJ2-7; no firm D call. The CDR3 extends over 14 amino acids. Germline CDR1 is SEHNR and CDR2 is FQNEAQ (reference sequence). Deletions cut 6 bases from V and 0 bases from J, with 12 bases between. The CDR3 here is CASRMDGSSYEQYF. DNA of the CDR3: TGTGCCAGCAGGATGGACGGCAGCTCCTACGAGCAGTACTTC.

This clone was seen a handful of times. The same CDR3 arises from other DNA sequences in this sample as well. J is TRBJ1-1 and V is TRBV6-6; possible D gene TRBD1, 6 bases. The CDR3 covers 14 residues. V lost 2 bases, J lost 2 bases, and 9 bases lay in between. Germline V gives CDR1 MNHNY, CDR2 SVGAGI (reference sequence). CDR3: CASSYIQGNTEAFF. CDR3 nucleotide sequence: TGTGCCAGCAGTTACATACAGGGCAACACTGAAGCTTTCTTT.

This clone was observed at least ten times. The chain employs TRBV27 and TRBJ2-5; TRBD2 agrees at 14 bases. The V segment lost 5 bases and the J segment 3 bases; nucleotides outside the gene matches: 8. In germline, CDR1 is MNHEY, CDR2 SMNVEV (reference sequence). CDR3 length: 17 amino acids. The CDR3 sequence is CASSRNRGLAGEETQYF. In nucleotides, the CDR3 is TGTGCCAGCAGTCGAAACCGGGGACTAGCGGGAGAAGAGACCCAGTACTTC.

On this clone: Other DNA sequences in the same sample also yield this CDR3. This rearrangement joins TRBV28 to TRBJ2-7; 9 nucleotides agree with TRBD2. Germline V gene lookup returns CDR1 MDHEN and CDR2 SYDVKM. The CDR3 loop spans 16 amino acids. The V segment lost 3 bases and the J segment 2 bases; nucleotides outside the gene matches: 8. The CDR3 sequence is CASSFTLAGLTYEQYF. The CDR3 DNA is TGTGCCAGCAGTTTCACTCTAGCGGGGCTTACCTACGAGCAGTACTTC.

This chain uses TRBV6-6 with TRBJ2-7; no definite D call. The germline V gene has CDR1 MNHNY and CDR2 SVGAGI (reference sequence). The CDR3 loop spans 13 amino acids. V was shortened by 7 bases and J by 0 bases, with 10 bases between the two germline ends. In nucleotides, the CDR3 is TGTGCCAGCACGCCAGTTAGCTCCTACGAGCAGTACTTC. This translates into CASTPVSSYEQYF.

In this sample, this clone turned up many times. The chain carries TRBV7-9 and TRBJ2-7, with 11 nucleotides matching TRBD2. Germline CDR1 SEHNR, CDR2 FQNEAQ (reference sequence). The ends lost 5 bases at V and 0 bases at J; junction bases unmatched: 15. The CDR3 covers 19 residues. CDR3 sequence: CASSPLRGTSGTYSYEQYF. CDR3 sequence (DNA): TGTGCCAGCAGCCCCCTACGGGGGACTAGCGGAACATACTCCTACGAGCAGTACTTC.

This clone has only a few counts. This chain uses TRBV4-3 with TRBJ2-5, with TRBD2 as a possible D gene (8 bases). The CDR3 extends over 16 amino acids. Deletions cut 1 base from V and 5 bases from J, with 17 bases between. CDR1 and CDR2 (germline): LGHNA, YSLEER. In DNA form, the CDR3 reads TGCGCCAGCAGCCAAGGGACGGGACAGCGGGGGGAGACCCAGTACTTC. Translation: CASSQGTGQRGETQYF.

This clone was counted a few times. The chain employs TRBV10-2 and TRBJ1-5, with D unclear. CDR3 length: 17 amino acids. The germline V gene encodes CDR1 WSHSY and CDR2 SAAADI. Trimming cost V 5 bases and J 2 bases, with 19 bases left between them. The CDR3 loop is CASSPQILGDGNQPQHF. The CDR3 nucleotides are TGCGCCAGCAGTCCCCAGATTTTGGGCGATGGCAATCAGCCCCAGCATTTT.

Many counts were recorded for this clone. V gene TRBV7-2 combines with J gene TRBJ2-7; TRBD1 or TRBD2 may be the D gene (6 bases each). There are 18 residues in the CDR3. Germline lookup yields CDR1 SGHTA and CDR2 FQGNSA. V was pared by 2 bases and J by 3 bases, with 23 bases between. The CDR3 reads CASSLQGSRRGGSYEQYF. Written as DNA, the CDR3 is TGTGCCAGCAGCTTACAGGGGTCCCGTAGAGGGGGGAGCTACGAGCAGTACTTC. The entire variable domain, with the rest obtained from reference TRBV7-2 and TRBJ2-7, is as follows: GAGVSQSPSNKVTEKGKDVELRCDPISGHTALYWYRQSLGQGLEFLIYFQGNSAPDKSGLPSDRFSAERTGGSVSTLTIQRTQQEDSAVYLCASSLQGSRRGGSYEQYFGPGTRLTVT.

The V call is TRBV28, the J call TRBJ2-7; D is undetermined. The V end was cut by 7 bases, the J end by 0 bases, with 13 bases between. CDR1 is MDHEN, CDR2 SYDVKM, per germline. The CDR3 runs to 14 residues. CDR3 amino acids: CASIASPLSYEQYF. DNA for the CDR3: TGTGCCAGCATCGCCAGTCCTCTCTCCTACGAGCAGTACTTC.

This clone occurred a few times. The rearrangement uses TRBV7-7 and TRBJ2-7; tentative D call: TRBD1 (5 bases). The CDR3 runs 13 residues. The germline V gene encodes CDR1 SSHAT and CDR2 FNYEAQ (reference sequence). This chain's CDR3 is CATIGQLSYEQYF. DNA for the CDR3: TGTGCTACTATTGGACAACTCAGCTACGAGCAGTACTTC.

CDR3 coding DNA: TGTGCCAGCAGGCGCACAGGAACAGATACGCAGTATTTT. This encodes CASRRTGTDTQYF. The chain has TRBV2 and TRBJ2-3, with a tentative D call TRBD1 (5 bases). The V gene lost 6 bases and the J gene lost 3 bases, with 10 bases spanning the gap. CDR3 length: 13 amino acids. Germline CDR1 reads SNHLY; CDR2 reads FYNNEI.

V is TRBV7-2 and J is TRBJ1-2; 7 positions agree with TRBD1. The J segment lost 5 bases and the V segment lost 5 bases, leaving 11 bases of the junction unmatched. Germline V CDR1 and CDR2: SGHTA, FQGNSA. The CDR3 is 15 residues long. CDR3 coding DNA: TGTGCCAGCAGCCAAGCTACAGGGGAGGCATATGGCTACACCTTC. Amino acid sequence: CASSQATGEAYGYTF.

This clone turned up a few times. CDR3 loop: CSVGEGQGKTEAFF. The DNA of the CDR3 is TGCAGCGTGGGAGAGGGACAGGGAAAAACTGAAGCTTTCTTT. The V gene is TRBV29-1, the J gene TRBJ1-1; TRBD1 matches at 9 bases. Germline V gives CDR1 SQVTM, CDR2 ANQGSEA. This CDR3 is 14 amino acids long. With 6 bases clipped from V and 5 bases from J, the junction kept 10 bases outside the gene matches.

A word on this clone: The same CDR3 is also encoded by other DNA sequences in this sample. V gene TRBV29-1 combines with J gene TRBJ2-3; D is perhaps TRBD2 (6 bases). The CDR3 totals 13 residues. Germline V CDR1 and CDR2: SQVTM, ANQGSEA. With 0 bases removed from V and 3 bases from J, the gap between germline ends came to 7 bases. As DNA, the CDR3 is TGCAGCGTTGAAGATGGGGGGACAGATACGCAGTATTTT. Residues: CSVEDGGTDTQYF.

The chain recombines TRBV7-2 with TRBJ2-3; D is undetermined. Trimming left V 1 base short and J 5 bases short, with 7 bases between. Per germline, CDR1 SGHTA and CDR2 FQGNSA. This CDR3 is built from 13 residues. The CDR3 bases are TGTGCCAGCAGCTTAGGAATTATAGATACGCAGTATTTT. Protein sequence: CASSLGIIDTQYF.

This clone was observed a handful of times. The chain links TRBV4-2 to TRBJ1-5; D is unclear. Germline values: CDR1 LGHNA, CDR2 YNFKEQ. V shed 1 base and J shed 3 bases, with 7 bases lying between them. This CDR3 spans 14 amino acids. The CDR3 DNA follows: TGTGCCAGCAGCCAAGGACATTCCAATCAGCCCCAGCATTTT. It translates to CASSQGHSNQPQHF.

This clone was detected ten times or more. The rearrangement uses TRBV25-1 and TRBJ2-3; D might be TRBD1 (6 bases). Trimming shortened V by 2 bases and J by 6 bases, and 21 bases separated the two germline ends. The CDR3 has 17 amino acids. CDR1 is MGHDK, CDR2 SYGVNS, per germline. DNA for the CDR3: TGTGCCAGCAGTGAAGTGCGCAGCCCACTGGGGGCTGATACGCAGTATTTT. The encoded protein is CASSEVRSPLGADTQYF.

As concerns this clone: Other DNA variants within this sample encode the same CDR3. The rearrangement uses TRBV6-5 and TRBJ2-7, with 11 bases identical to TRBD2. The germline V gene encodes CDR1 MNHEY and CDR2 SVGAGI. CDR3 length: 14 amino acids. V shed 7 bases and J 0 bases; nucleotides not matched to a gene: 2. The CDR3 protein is CASTGTSGSYEQYF. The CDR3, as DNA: TGTGCCAGCACCGGGACTAGCGGCTCCTACGAGCAGTACTTC.

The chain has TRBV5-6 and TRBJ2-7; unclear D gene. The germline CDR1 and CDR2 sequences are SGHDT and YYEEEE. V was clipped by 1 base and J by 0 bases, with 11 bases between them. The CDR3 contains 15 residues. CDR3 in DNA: TGTGCCAGCAGCTTGAAGTCCCAAACCTCCTACGAGCAGTACTTC. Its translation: CASSLKSQTSYEQYF.

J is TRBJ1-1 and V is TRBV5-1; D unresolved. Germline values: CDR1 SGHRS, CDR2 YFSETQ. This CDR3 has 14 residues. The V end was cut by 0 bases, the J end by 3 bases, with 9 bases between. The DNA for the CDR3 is TGCGCCAGCAGCTTGGGGCTTCAGGACACTGAAGCTTTCTTT. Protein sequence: CASSLGLQDTEAFF.

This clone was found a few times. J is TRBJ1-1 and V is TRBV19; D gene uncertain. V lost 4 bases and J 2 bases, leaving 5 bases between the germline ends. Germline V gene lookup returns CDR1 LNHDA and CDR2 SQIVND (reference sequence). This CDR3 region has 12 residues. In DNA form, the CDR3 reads TGTGCCAGTAGTAAATTTAACACTGAAGCTTTCTTT. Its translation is CASSKFNTEAFF. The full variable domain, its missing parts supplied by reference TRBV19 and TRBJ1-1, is DGGITQSPKYLFRKEGQNVTLSCEQNLNHDAMYWYRQDPGQGLRLIYYSQIVNDFQKGDIAEGYSVSREKKESFPLTVTSAQKNPTAFYLCASSKFNTEAFFGQGTRLTVV.

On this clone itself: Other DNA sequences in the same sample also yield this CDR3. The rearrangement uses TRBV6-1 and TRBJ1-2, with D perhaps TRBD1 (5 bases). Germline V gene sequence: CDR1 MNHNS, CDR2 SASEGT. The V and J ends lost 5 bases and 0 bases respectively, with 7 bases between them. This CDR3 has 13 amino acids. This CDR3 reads CASSLGANYGYTF. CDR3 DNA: TGTGCCAGCAGTTTGGGGGCTAACTATGGCTACACCTTC.

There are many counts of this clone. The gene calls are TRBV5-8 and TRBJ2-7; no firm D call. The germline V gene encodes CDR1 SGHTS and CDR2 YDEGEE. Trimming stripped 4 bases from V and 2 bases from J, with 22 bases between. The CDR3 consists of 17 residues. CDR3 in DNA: TGTGCCAGCAGCCGAATTATATTTACGGCATCACCCTACGAGCAGTACTTC. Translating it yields CASSRIIFTASPYEQYF. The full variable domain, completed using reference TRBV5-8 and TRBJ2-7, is EAGVTQSPTHLIKTRGQQATLRCSPISGHTSVYWYQQALGLGLQFLLWYDEGEERNRGNFPPRFSGRQFPNYSSELNVNALELEDSALYLCASSRIIFTASPYEQYFGPGTRLTVT.

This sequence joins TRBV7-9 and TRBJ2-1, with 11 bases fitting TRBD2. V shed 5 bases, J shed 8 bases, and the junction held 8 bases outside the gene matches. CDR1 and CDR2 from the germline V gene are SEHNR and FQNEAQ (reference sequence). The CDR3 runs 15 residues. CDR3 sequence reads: CASSQTSGSGYEQFF. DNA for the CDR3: TGTGCCAGCAGCCAAACTAGCGGGAGTGGATATGAGCAGTTCTTC.

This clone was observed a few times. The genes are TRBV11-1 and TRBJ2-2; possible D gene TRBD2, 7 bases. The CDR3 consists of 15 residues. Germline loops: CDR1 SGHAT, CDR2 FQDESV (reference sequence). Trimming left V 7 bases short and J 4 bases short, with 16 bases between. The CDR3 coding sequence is TGTGCCAGCACCCCGGGGGGCCCTTCCACCGGGGAGCTGTTTTTT. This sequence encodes CASTPGGPSTGELFF.

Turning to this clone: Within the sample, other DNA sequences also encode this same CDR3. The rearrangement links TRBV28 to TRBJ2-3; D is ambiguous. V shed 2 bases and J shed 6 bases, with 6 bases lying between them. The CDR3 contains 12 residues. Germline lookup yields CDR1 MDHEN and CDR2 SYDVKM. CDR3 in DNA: TGTGCCAGCAGTTTAAGCCGGGATACGCAGTATTTT. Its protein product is CASSLSRDTQYF.

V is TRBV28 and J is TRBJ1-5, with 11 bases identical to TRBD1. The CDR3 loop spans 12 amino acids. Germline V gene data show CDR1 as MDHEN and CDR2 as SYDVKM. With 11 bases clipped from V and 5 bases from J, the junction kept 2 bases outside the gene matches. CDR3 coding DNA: TGTGCCGGACAGGGGGCCGATCAGCCCCAGCATTTT. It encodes CAGQGADQPQHF.